This T cell receptor (beta chain) derives from a study of PD-1 blockade in classical Hodgkin lymphoma. Sequencing used immunoSEQ multiplex PCR; TCRdb keeps in-frame clones, though not all of them. This table holds 20,000 to 25,000 clones, under 95% found once. This clone occurred once. No antigen is known for it. V was clipped by 1 base and J by 0 bases, with 6 bases between them. The V gene's germline CDR1 is MGHRA and CDR2 YSYEKL. The length of the CDR3 is 15 residues. Time point in this sample: newly diagnosed, previously untreated cHL patient sample. CD4+ T cells were purified from thawed PBMCs by negative selection. Comparator PBMCs were from newly diagnosed, untreated classical Hodgkin lymphoma. Overall study results and limits: Although disease activity or prior therapy may be involved, causes of the repertoire differences remain undefined. In newly diagnosed patients, baseline TCR diversity was reportedly below that of healthy donors.

This clonotype originated in a human donor with classical Hodgkin lymphoma. The sample comprised CD4+ T cells from blood. The V and J genes are TRBV4-1 and TRBJ2-2; possible D gene TRBD1, 6 bases. As DNA, the CDR3 is TGCGCCAGCAGCCAAGGACAGGCGAACACCGGGGAGCTGTTTTTT. It codes for CASSQGQANTGELFF.